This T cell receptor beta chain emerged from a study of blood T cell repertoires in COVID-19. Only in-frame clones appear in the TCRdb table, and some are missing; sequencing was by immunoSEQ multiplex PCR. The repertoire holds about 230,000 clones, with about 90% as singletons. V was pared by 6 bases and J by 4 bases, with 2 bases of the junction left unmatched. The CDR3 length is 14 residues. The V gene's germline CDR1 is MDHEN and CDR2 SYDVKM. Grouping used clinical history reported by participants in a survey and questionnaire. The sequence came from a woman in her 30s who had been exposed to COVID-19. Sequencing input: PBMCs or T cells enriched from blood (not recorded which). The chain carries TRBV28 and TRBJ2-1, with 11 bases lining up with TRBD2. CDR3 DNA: TGTGCCAGCAGGGGGACTAGCGGTTACAATGAGCAGTTCTTC. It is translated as CASRGTSGYNEQFF.